The 29 T cell receptor beta chains below come from one sample, sequenced in a study of control samples from healthy donors and cancer patients. Repertoires were generated with immunoSEQ multiplex PCR, while TCRdb's copy carries only in-frame clones and drops some. The table has about 160,000 clones, nearly 96% seen once; the top ten hold around 0.92%. The sample taken for sequencing was blood. All receptors derive from a woman aged 25 to 39 in good health.

The rearrangement joins TRBV18 to TRBJ2-3; D ambiguous. In germline, CDR1 is KGHSH, CDR2 LQKENI. The V gene lost 2 bases and the J gene lost 6 bases, with 12 bases spanning the gap. CDR3 length: 14 amino acids. Here the CDR3 reads CASSPLRSSDTQYF. The CDR3 region has the DNA TGTGCCAGCTCACCATTACGGTCGTCTGATACGCAGTATTTT. Using reference TRBV18 and TRBJ2-3 for the parts outside the CDR3, the full variable domain is NAGVMQNPRHLVRRRGQEARLRCSPMKGHSHVYWYRQLPEEGLKFMVYLQKENIIDESGMPKERFSAEFPKEGPSILRIQQVVRGDSAAYFCASSPLRSSDTQYFGPGTRLTVL.

The chain uses TRBV28 and TRBJ1-2; D gene unclear. V gave up 3 bases and J gave up 7 bases, with 18 bases separating them. CDR3 length equals 15 residues. Germline V gene lookup returns CDR1 MDHEN and CDR2 SYDVKM. Written as DNA, the CDR3 is TGTGCCAGCAGTTTCAGCGCAGGAGGTCTGTTTGGCTACACCTTC. Protein sequence: CASSFSAGGLFGYTF.

The J gene is TRBJ1-4, the V gene TRBV6-5; possible D gene TRBD1, 5 bases. V was trimmed by 2 bases and J by 13 bases, leaving 23 bases between them. Germline V CDR1 and CDR2: MNHEY, SVGAGI. The length of the CDR3 is 16 residues. CDR3 DNA sequence: TGTGCCAGCAGTTACGGGACCGGGACGGCCGTCGGAGGACTGTTTTTT. Residues: CASSYGTGTAVGGLFF.

V gene TRBV6-5 combines with J gene TRBJ2-1, with 12 bases lining up with TRBD2. The CDR3 covers 15 residues. V was pared by 5 bases and J by 8 bases, with 7 bases of the junction left unmatched. The germline V gene encodes CDR1 MNHEY and CDR2 SVGAGI. CDR3 sequence reads: CASSPLAGGPHEQFF. CDR3 DNA: TGTGCCAGCAGTCCCCTAGCGGGAGGGCCCCATGAGCAGTTCTTC.

The chain employs TRBV2 and TRBJ2-1, with D unclear. CDR1 is SNHLY, CDR2 FYNNEI, per germline. The V gene lost 1 base and the J gene lost 9 bases, with 19 bases spanning the gap. This CDR3 region has 16 residues. Here the CDR3 DNA reads TGTGCCAGCAGTGAAGACGATGGTCGTACAATATCTGAGCAGTTCTTC. This sequence encodes CASSEDDGRTISEQFF.

The chain joins TRBV19 to TRBJ2-1; 10 nucleotides align to TRBD2. Trimming removed 6 bases from V and 0 bases from J; junction bases left unmatched: 2. The CDR3 covers 15 residues. Germline-derived CDR1 and CDR2 are LNHDA and SQIVND (reference sequence). The CDR3 is CASRASGSSYNEQFF. For the CDR3, the DNA is TGTGCCAGTAGGGCTAGCGGGAGCTCCTACAATGAGCAGTTCTTC.

The V gene is TRBV4-1, the J gene TRBJ2-7; TRBD1 aligns across 10 bases. The CDR3 consists of 17 residues. The J segment lost 3 bases and the V segment lost 2 bases, leaving 10 bases of the junction unmatched. Germline loops: CDR1 MGHRA, CDR2 YSYEKL. CDR3 loop: CASSQFPKGQGNYEQYF. The CDR3 DNA follows: TGCGCCAGCAGCCAATTCCCGAAGGGACAGGGGAACTACGAGCAGTACTTC.

The rearrangement links TRBV12-3 or TRBV12-4 to TRBJ1-2; D is ambiguous. The germline V and J ends were trimmed by 1 base and 5 bases, with 8 bases remaining between them. The CDR3 length is 13 residues. CDR3 nucleotides: TGTGCCAGCAGTTTAGGACGCCTTTATGGCTACACCTTC. This sequence encodes CASSLGRLYGYTF.

This sequence joins TRBV5-8 and TRBJ1-5; TRBD1 matches 7 bases. Germline V gene lookup returns CDR1 SGHTS and CDR2 YDEGEE. The length of the CDR3 is 15 residues. J was trimmed by 7 bases and V by 2 bases; bases with no gene match: 9. The CDR3 nucleotides read TGTGCCAGCAGCTTACGCCAGGGGGTGTGGCAGCCCCAGCATTTT. Translated, it gives CASSLRQGVWQPQHF.

This chain connects TRBV13 to TRBJ2-3; perhaps D is TRBD1 or TRBD2 (6 bases each). The germline gives CDR1 PRHDT, CDR2 FYEKMQ (reference sequence). The CDR3 is 16 residues long. The ends were cut back, 2 bases at V and 0 bases at J, with 12 bases in the middle. The CDR3 DNA reads as TGTGCCAGCAGCTTAAACCCGGGGGCAAGCACAGATACGCAGTATTTT. This sequence encodes CASSLNPGASTDTQYF.

The genes are TRBV27 and TRBJ2-1, with D unresolved. Trimming removed 5 bases at V and 3 bases at J, with 14 bases between. The length of the CDR3 is 15 residues. The germline V gene has CDR1 MNHEY and CDR2 SMNVEV (reference sequence). The CDR3 is CASSPYQVHYNEQFF. As DNA, the CDR3 is TGTGCCAGCAGTCCCTACCAGGTACACTACAATGAGCAGTTCTTC.

V and J are TRBV18 and TRBJ1-2; 10 nucleotides align to TRBD1. The J segment lost 4 bases and the V segment lost 3 bases, leaving 5 bases of the junction unmatched. Germline V gene sequence: CDR1 KGHSH, CDR2 LQKENI. This CDR3 has 15 amino acids. The CDR3 DNA reads TGTGCCAGCTCACCCGGGACAGGGGCGAGCTATGGCTACACCTTC. Amino acid sequence: CASSPGTGASYGYTF.

The chain carries TRBV2 and TRBJ1-6; D remains unclear. The V gene lost 3 bases and the J gene lost 10 bases, with 4 bases spanning the gap. The CDR3 spans 11 residues. The germline V gene has CDR1 SNHLY and CDR2 FYNNEI. The CDR3 DNA reads as TGTGCCAGCAGTGAGGTCTCACCCCTCCACTTT. This gives the protein CASSEVSPLHF.

This chain joins TRBV10-2 and TRBJ1-1, with D possibly being TRBD1 (6 bases). Germline loops: CDR1 WSHSY, CDR2 SAAADI. There are 14 residues in the CDR3. Trimming took off 6 bases at V and 8 bases at J, with 19 bases between the two ends. For the CDR3, the DNA is TGCGCCAGCAGAACAGACAGGCCCCATCCCGAAGCTTTCTTT. Its translation: CASRTDRPHPEAFF.

This CDR3 is CASSQASAGRGTDTQYF. The CDR3 region has the DNA TGCGCCAGCAGCCAAGCATCGGCGGGGAGAGGCACAGATACGCAGTATTTT. The chain uses TRBV4-1 and TRBJ2-3; D may be TRBD2 (6 bases). The germline V gene encodes CDR1 MGHRA and CDR2 YSYEKL. V lost 1 base and J 1 base, leaving 15 bases between the germline ends. The CDR3 extends over 17 amino acids.

V usage is TRBV27 and J usage is TRBJ2-2, with TRBD1 identical over 9 bases. Germline V gene lookup returns CDR1 MNHEY and CDR2 SMNVEV (reference sequence). CDR3 length: 17 residues. The V and J ends lost 4 bases and 5 bases, in that order; junction bases with no gene match: 11. Here the CDR3 DNA reads TGTGCCAGCAGTTCGACCGGGACAGGGTATGCTACCGGGGAGCTGTTTTTT. Its translation: CASSSTGTGYATGELFF.

The J gene is TRBJ1-5, the V gene TRBV28, with unresolved D. This CDR3 is built from 12 residues. Trimming took 6 bases from V and 7 from J, leaving 10 bases between them. From germline, CDR1 is MDHEN and CDR2 SYDVKM. The CDR3 is CASSYGFQPQHF. CDR3 sequence (DNA): TGTGCCAGCAGCTATGGGTTCCAGCCCCAGCATTTT.

The chain carries TRBV28 and TRBJ1-6; D not certain. V was cut by 3 bases and J by 9 bases, with 3 bases left in between. Germline V gene data show CDR1 as MDHEN and CDR2 as SYDVKM. CDR3 length equals 11 residues. CDR3 DNA sequence: TGTGCCAGCAGTTTTTCTTCACCCCTCCACTTT. It yields the protein CASSFSSPLHF. The full variable domain, rest sourced from reference TRBV28 and TRBJ1-6, is DVKVTQSSRYLVKRTGEKVFLECVQDMDHENMFWYRQDPGLGLRLIYFSYDVKMKEKGDIPEGYSVSREKKERFSLILESASTNQTSMYLCASSFSSPLHFGNGTRLTVT.

J is TRBJ1-5 and V is TRBV28, with 10 positions matching TRBD1. The V gene end was trimmed by 6 bases and the J gene end by 0 bases; junction bases not matched to a gene: 11. CDR1 is MDHEN, CDR2 SYDVKM, per germline. The length of the CDR3 is 18 residues. CDR3 sequence: CASRLTGGAQYSNQPQHF. In nucleotides, the CDR3 is TGTGCCAGCAGACTGACAGGGGGCGCCCAATATAGCAATCAGCCCCAGCATTTT. The full variable domain, rest sourced from reference TRBV28 and TRBJ1-5, is DVKVTQSSRYLVKRTGEKVFLECVQDMDHENMFWYRQDPGLGLRLIYFSYDVKMKEKGDIPEGYSVSREKKERFSLILESASTNQTSMYLCASRLTGGAQYSNQPQHFGDGTRLSIL.

The chain uses TRBV6-1 and TRBJ2-1; 8 bases agree with TRBD2. CDR1 and CDR2 from the germline V gene are MNHNS and SASEGT. J was trimmed by 15 bases and V by 2 bases; bases with no gene match: 9. The CDR3 is 13 residues long. For the CDR3, the DNA is TGTGCCAGCAGTGAATACCCGGCGGGAGGTGGGTTCTTC. As protein: CASSEYPAGGGFF.

The J gene is TRBJ1-1, the V gene TRBV5-4; the match to TRBD1 covers 11 bases. The CDR3 consists of 15 residues. J was trimmed by 3 bases and V by 6 bases; bases with no gene match: 7. From germline, CDR1 is SGHNT and CDR2 YYREEE (reference sequence). CDR3 sequence (DNA): TGTGCCAGCAACGGACAGGGGGCTCTTTACACTGAAGCTTTCTTT. Translating gives CASNGQGALYTEAFF.

The chain carries TRBV18 and TRBJ1-1; the D gene is possibly TRBD1 (5 bases). Germline V gives CDR1 KGHSH, CDR2 LQKENI. V shed 3 bases and J shed 5 bases, with 13 bases lying between them. This CDR3 is 14 amino acids long. The CDR3 coding sequence is TGTGCCAGCTCACCCCCAGGGAGGCGGACTGAAGCTTTCTTT. Translating gives CASSPPGRRTEAFF.

The CDR3 DNA reads TGTGCCAGCAGTGACTCGAGGTCTAGCGGGATGGGTGAGCAGTTCTTC. Translated: CASSDSRSSGMGEQFF. The chain is built from TRBV6-4 and TRBJ2-1, with 9 bases identical to TRBD2. Trimming took 0 bases from V and 9 from J; bases not matched to a gene: 9. Germline loops: CDR1 MRHNA, CDR2 SNTAGT. The CDR3 runs 16 residues.

V gene TRBV3-1 (or the pseudogene TRBV3-2) combines with J gene TRBJ2-7; D is possibly TRBD2 (6 bases). Between the trimmed V and J ends, which lost 4 bases and 0 bases, there was a span of 10 bases. The CDR3 extends over 14 amino acids. Germline V CDR1 and CDR2: LGHDT, YNNKEL (reference sequence). In DNA form, the CDR3 reads TGTGCCAGCAGCCGAGAGCGGGCCTCCTACGAGCAGTACTTC. Residues: CASSRERASYEQYF.

The chain joins TRBV9 to TRBJ2-3; D call uncertain. The ends were cut back, 4 bases at V and 4 bases at J, with 19 bases in the middle. Germline CDR1 is SGDLS and CDR2 is YYNGEE. The CDR3 has 16 residues. The CDR3 reads CASSPPTRVNADTQYF. CDR3 in DNA: TGTGCCAGCAGCCCACCCACCCGGGTCAATGCAGATACGCAGTATTTT.

This chain connects TRBV10-2 to TRBJ1-2, with TRBD1 identical over 7 bases. Germline V gene data show CDR1 as WSHSY and CDR2 as SAAADI. Trimming removed 6 bases from V and 3 bases from J; junction bases left unmatched: 10. The CDR3 has 15 residues. The CDR3 is CASRGENRGHYGYTF. CDR3 nucleotides: TGCGCCAGCAGGGGGGAAAACAGGGGCCACTATGGCTACACCTTC.

The chain recombines TRBV9 with TRBJ1-2, with D unresolved. The CDR3 has 12 residues. The germline V and J ends were trimmed by 5 bases and 10 bases, with 15 bases remaining between them. Germline values: CDR1 SGDLS, CDR2 YYNGEE. In DNA form, the CDR3 reads TGTGCCAGCAGTCTATCGGGCAGACCCTACACCTTC. It is translated as CASSLSGRPYTF.

The genes are TRBV6-6 and TRBJ2-5; D is unresolved. Germline V CDR1 and CDR2: MNHNY, SVGAGI (reference sequence). The V gene lost 6 bases and the J gene lost 8 bases, with 13 bases spanning the gap. The CDR3 totals 12 residues. The CDR3 region has the DNA TGTGCCAGCAGCCCCGGCCGGCCTACCCAGTACTTC. Translated, it gives CASSPGRPTQYF.

V is TRBV6-6 and J is TRBJ1-1; D is uncertain. CDR1 is MNHNY, CDR2 SVGAGI, per germline (reference sequence). V was trimmed by 6 bases and J by 5 bases, leaving 10 bases between them. This CDR3 comprises 12 residues. This chain's CDR3 is CASRAGETEAFF. The DNA for the CDR3 is TGTGCCAGCAGGGCTGGAGAGACTGAAGCTTTCTTT.